The table lists the clone carrying this T cell receptor (beta chain) with a few counts. This sample was included in a study of T-cell reconstitution after alpha-beta-depleted transplantation in children. CDR3 size: 14 residues. V lost 4 bases, J lost 4 bases, and 5 bases stayed unmatched. Germline V lookup: CDR1 SGDLS, CDR2 YYNGEE. Unique molecular identifiers were used to barcode this TCRbeta library. TCRdb recomputed calls from the PCR reads with MiXCR, one row per CDR3 protein. The table includes about 540,000 distinct CDR3 sequences, around 18% detected once. The chain is built from TRBV9 and TRBJ2-1, with 7 bases lining up with TRBD2. This sequence was found in a human donor who donated a stem cell graft to a child with acute lymphoblastic leukemia. The sequences come from PBMCs from the stem cell graft donor, collected from the stem cell graft. The CDR3 DNA sequence: TGTGCCAGCAGCCCCGGGGGAGGGTACAATGAGCAGTTCTTC. Translation: CASSPGGGYNEQFF.